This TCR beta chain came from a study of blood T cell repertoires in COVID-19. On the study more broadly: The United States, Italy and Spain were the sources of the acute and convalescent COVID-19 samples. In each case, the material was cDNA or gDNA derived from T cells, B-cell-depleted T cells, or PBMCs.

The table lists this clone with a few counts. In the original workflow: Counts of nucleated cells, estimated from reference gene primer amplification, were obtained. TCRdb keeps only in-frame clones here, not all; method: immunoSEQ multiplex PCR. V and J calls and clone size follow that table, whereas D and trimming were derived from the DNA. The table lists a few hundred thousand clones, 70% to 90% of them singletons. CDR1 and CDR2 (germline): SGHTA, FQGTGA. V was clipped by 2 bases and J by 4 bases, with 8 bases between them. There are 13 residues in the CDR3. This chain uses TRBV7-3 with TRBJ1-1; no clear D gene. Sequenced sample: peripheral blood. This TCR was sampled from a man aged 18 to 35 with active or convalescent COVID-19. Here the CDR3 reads CASSLDSSTEAFF. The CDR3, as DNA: TGTGCCAGCAGCTTAGATTCTAGCACTGAAGCTTTCTTT.